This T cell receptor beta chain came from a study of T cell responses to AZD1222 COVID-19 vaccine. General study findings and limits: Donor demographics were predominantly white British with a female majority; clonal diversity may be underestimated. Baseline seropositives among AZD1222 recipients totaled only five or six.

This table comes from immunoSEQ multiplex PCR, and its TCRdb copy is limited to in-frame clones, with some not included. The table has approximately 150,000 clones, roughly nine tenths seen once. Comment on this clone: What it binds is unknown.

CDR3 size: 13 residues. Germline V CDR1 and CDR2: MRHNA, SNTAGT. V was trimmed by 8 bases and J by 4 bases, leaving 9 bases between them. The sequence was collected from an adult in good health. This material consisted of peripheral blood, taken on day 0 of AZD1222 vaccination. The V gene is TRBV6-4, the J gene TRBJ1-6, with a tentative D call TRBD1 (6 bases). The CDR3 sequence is CASSRGYNSPLHF. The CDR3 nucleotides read TGTGCCAGCTCCAGGGGTTATAATTCACCCCTCCACTTT.